These 12 T cell receptor beta chains came from one sample sequenced in a study of cytomegalovirus exposure and HLA in healthy donors. Amplification used 60 Vbeta primers and 13 Jbeta primers. Sequenced by immunoSEQ multiplex PCR; TCRdb stores in-frame clones only, minus some. The sample includes fewer than 350,000 clones, roughly 90% of them seen just once. The sequencing sample was made of PBMCs. The receptors here all came from a woman aged 18-29 years in good health and CMV-seronegative.

Only one count was recorded for this clone. The J gene is TRBJ1-1, the V gene TRBV2; 7 nucleotides align to TRBD1. After removal of 6 bases from V and 0 bases from J, the junction contained 4 bases not matched to a gene. This CDR3 spans 14 amino acids. Germline CDR1 SNHLY, CDR2 FYNNEI. The CDR3 is CASRPGQMNTEAFF. The CDR3 region has the DNA TGTGCCAGCAGACCGGGACAGATGAACACTGAAGCTTTCTTT. The complete variable domain, with remaining parts taken from reference TRBV2 and TRBJ1-1, reads EPEVTQTPSHQVTQMGQEVILRCVPISNHLYFYWYRQILGQKVEFLVSFYNNEISEKSEIFDDQFSVERPDGSNFTLKIRSTKLEDSAMYFCASRPGQMNTEAFFGQGTRLTVV.

This chain joins TRBV10-1 and TRBJ2-3, with a weak D call TRBD2 (5 bases). The CDR3 loop spans 15 amino acids. V was shortened by 3 bases and J by 5 bases, with 15 bases between the two germline ends. Germline assignment: CDR1 WNHNN and CDR2 SYGVQD (reference sequence). The CDR3 sequence: CASSDFGLPVDTQYF. The DNA for the CDR3 is TGCGCCAGCAGTGACTTTGGACTGCCGGTAGATACGCAGTATTTT.

With regard to this clone: This specimen includes other DNA sequences encoding the same CDR3. The rearrangement joins TRBV10-1 to TRBJ1-2, with a possible D match to TRBD1 (6 bases). This CDR3 comprises 15 residues. V lost 2 bases and J 1 base, leaving 11 bases between the germline ends. Germline V gives CDR1 WNHNN, CDR2 SYGVQD (reference sequence). The CDR3 sequence: CASSEDKDSNYGYTF. The CDR3 nucleotides read TGCGCCAGCAGTGAGGATAAGGACAGTAACTATGGCTACACCTTC.

CDR3 coding DNA: TGTGCCAGCTCACAGGGGGACACTGAAGCTTTCTTT. It codes for CASSQGDTEAFF. The chain has TRBV18 and TRBJ1-1, with D maybe TRBD1 (6 bases). The CDR3 is 12 amino acids. Germline loops: CDR1 KGHSH, CDR2 LQKENI. The germline V and J ends were trimmed by 4 bases and 3 bases, with 6 bases remaining between them. The full variable domain, completed using reference TRBV18 and TRBJ1-1, is NAGVMQNPRHLVRRRGQEARLRCSPMKGHSHVYWYRQLPEEGLKFMVYLQKENIIDESGMPKERFSAEFPKEGPSILRIQQVVRGDSAAYFCASSQGDTEAFFGQGTRLTVV.

This clone showed up just once. The J gene is TRBJ2-7, the V gene TRBV4-1; D gene ambiguous. V shed 0 bases and J shed 3 bases, with 15 bases lying between them. Germline assignment: CDR1 MGHRA and CDR2 YSYEKL. The CDR3 is 16 residues long. CDR3 residues: CASSQEGDLSLYEQYF. The CDR3, as DNA: TGCGCCAGCAGCCAAGAAGGAGACCTTTCTCTCTACGAGCAGTACTTC.

The chain combines TRBV6-1 with TRBJ1-3, with D possibly being TRBD1 (6 bases). V lost 2 bases, J lost 8 bases, and 13 bases lay in between. The CDR3 extends over 14 amino acids. Per germline, CDR1 MNHNS and CDR2 SASEGT. CDR3 amino acids: CASSEHRVEDTIYF. The CDR3 coding sequence is TGTGCCAGCAGTGAACACAGGGTAGAGGACACCATATATTTT.

This sequence joins TRBV2 and TRBJ1-2, with D perhaps TRBD1 (6 bases). Trimming stripped 5 bases from V and 2 bases from J, with 21 bases between. The CDR3 sequence is 17 residues long. Germline V CDR1 and CDR2: SNHLY, FYNNEI. In DNA form, the CDR3 reads TGTGCCAGCAGTCCGGAACCGGGACACCGAATCAACTATGGCTACACCTTC. This sequence encodes CASSPEPGHRINYGYTF.

The chain carries TRBV4-2 and TRBJ1-2; D remains ambiguous. The CDR3 is 11 amino acids. V lost 3 bases and J lost 8, with 7 bases in between. Germline CDR1 reads LGHNA; CDR2 reads YNFKEQ. CDR3 nucleotide sequence: TGTGCCAGCAGCCACGAGTGGGGCTACACCTTC. Amino acids: CASSHEWGYTF.

In this sample, this clone turned up once. The junction departs from the called germline gene at one end, perhaps through a read error. The DNA for the CDR3 is TGTTCCAGCAGCGAACAGGTCTACGAGCAGTACTTC. This encodes CSSSEQVYEQYF. The chain links TRBV7-9 to TRBJ2-7; TRBD1 might be the D (5 bases). In germline, CDR1 is SEHNR, CDR2 FQNEAQ (reference sequence). This CDR3 region has 12 residues.

This chain joins TRBV10-1 and TRBJ2-7; 7 positions agree with TRBD1. V shed 4 bases, J shed 6 bases, and the junction held 15 bases outside the gene matches. Germline CDR1 WNHNN, CDR2 SYGVQD (reference sequence). The CDR3 sequence is 16 residues long. The CDR3 spells CASSAGNRGRVGEQYF. In nucleotides, the CDR3 is TGCGCCAGCAGTGCGGGGAACAGGGGACGTGTCGGCGAGCAGTACTTC.

The rearrangement uses TRBV7-9 and TRBJ1-4; 7 bases are a match to TRBD1. The germline V gene has CDR1 SEHNR and CDR2 FQNEAQ (reference sequence). The length of the CDR3 is 17 residues. V trimming: 5 bases; J trimming: 0 bases; junction bases outside the gene matches: 9. CDR3 amino acids: CASSPRGDLATNEKLFF. CDR3 DNA sequence: TGTGCCAGCAGCCCCAGGGGGGACCTTGCAACTAATGAAAAACTGTTTTTT.

This clone was seen a single time. The chain carries TRBV5-1 and TRBJ1-1; a possible D gene is TRBD1 (5 bases). Trimming stripped 1 base from V and 4 bases from J, with 17 bases between. The CDR3 is 16 residues long. CDR1 and CDR2 from the germline V gene are SGHRS and YFSETQ. For the CDR3, the DNA is TGCGCCAGCAGCTTGTGGTATCCGGGGGAGAGCACTGAAGCTTTCTTT. Protein sequence: CASSLWYPGESTEAFF.